The clone carrying this T cell receptor beta chain has only a few counts. These data come from a study of early T cells in non-severe SARS-CoV-2 infection. About the research overall: Unsorted whole blood bulk RNA was sequenced, with unpaired chains.

Individual cDNA molecules received unique molecular identifiers. TCRdb analysed the 5' RACE reads with MiXCR anew, one entry per CDR3 protein. Here the sample spans roughly 64,000 distinct CDR3 sequences, roughly 8.2% being singletons. The receptor was derived from an adult who was a healthcare worker with PCR-confirmed SARS-CoV-2 infection or an uninfected control (not recorded which). The material sequenced was whole blood, taken at baseline.

The CDR3 DNA sequence: TGCGCCAGCAGCTGGGGGACAGAAGCTTTCTTT. This gives the protein CASSWGTEAFF. The chain recombines TRBV5-1 with TRBJ1-1, with D possibly being TRBD1 (6 bases). CDR1 is SGHRS, CDR2 YFSETQ, per germline. Trimming shortened V by 3 bases and J by 8 bases, and 8 bases separated the two germline ends. The CDR3 runs to 11 residues.